This T cell receptor beta chain was obtained from a study of T cells after yellow fever vaccination. Across the study: Researchers used SMART-Seq v4 Ultra Low Input to prepare fractions that had low cell numbers.

Overall study findings and caveats: Clonotypes found in both CD4 and CD8 compartments made up a small share. The secondary response peaked faster, at day 5 versus 15, but was weaker.

Generation of TCR cDNA used 5'RACE template switching (which added a universal primer site and UMIs). TCRdb processed the 5' RACE reads anew with MiXCR; each CDR3 protein has one entry. This repertoire shows just under 600,000 distinct CDR3 sequences, roughly 13% found once; its top ten account for more than 12%. In this sample, this clonotype turned up a few times. As yet, its antigen is unknown. The CDR3 has 16 amino acids. V lost 3 bases to trimming and J lost 6 bases, with 21 bases between them. The germline V gene encodes CDR1 GTSNPN and CDR2 SVGIG (reference sequence). The sample was PBMCs, taken on the day of the yellow fever booster vaccination. V and J are TRBV30 and TRBJ2-1; D may be TRBD1 or TRBD2 (6 bases each). This TCR was sampled from a man under 40 who received the YFV17D yellow fever vaccine. Written as DNA, the CDR3 is TGTGCCTGGAGGGGGTTCTCTCGGGGGCGAGGCAATGAGCAGTTCTTC. Protein sequence: CAWRGFSRGRGNEQFF.